This T cell receptor (beta chain) was identified in a study of blood T cells in healthy people across ages. A note on this clonotype: Its cognate antigen is unknown.

CDR1 is LGHNA and CDR2 is YNFKEQ in the germline V gene. The CDR3 is 17 residues long. V was clipped by 1 base and J by 6 bases; unmatched bases: 10. Whole-study findings and limits: Naive T cell percentage and TCR beta diversity correlated strongly.

Then a second PCR, running roughly 7 to 11 cycles, was carried out with a sample-barcoded 5' primer and a J-beta primer mix. TCRdb called the 5' RACE reads again in MiXCR, with one record for every CDR3 protein. The data hold approximately 1.5 million distinct CDR3 sequences, with around 35% observed a single time. The chain uses TRBV4-2 and TRBJ2-1; 9 positions agree with TRBD2. The sample comprised blood. The origin of this receptor is a woman in her twenties or thirties in good health. CDR3 DNA sequence: TGTGCCAGCAGCCAAGGGAAGGCGGGAGGGCCCTCCAATGAGCAGTTCTTC. Its protein product is CASSQGKAGGPSNEQFF.